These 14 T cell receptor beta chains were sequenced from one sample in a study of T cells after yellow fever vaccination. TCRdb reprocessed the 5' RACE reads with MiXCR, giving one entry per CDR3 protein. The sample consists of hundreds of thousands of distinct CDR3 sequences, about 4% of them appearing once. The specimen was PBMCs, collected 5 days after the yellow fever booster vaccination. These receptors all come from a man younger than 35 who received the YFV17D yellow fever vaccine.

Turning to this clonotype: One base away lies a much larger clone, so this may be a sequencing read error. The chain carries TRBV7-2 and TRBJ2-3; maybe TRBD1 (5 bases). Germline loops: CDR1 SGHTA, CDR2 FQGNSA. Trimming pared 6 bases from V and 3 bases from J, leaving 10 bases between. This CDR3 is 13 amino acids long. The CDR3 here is CASRLPGTDTQYF. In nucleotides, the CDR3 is TGTGCCAGCAGACTCCCAGGGACAGATACGCAGTATTTT.

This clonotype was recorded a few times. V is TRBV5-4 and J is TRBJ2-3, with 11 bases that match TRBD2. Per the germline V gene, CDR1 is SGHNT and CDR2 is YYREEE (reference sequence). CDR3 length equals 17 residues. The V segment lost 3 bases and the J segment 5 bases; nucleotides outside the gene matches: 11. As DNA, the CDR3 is TGTGCCAGCAGCTCCGGGGTAGCGGGGGGGCGAAAAGATACGCAGTATTTT. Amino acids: CASSSGVAGGRKDTQYF.

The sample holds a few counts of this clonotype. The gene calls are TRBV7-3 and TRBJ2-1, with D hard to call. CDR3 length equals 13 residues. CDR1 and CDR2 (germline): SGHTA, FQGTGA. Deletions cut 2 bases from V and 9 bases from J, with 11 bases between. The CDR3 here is CASSLVTRGEQFF. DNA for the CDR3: TGTGCCAGCAGCTTAGTAACCCGTGGTGAGCAGTTCTTC.

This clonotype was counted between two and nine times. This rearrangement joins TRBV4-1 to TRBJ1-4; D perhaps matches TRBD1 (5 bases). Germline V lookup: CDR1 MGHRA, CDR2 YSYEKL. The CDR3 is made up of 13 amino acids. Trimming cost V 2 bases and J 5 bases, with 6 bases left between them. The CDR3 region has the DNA TGCGCCAGCAGCCAACGGGGGAATGAAAAACTGTTTTTT. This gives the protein CASSQRGNEKLFF.

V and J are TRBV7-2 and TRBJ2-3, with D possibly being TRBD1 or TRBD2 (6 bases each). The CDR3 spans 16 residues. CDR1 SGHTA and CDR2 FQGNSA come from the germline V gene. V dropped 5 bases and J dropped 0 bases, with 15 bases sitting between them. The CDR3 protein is CASSPWGAGSTDTQYF. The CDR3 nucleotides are TGTGCCAGCAGCCCTTGGGGGGCAGGGAGCACAGATACGCAGTATTTT.

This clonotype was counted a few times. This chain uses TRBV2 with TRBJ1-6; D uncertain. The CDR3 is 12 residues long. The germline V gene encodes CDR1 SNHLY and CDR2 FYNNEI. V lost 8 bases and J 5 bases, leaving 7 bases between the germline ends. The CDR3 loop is CASQDHNSPLHF. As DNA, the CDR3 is TGTGCCAGCCAGGACCATAATTCACCCCTCCACTTT.

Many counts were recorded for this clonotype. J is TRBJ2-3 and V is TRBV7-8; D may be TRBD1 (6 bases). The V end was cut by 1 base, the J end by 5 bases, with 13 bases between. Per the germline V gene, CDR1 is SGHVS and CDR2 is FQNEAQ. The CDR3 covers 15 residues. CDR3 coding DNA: TGTGCCAGCAGCTTAGAAACAGGGTTCAGAGATACGCAGTATTTT. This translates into CASSLETGFRDTQYF.

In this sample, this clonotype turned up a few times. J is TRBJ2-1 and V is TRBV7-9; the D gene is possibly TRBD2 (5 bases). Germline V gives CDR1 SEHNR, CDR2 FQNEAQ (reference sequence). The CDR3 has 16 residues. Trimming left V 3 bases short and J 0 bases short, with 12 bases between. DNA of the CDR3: TGTGCCAGCAGCTTGGTAGGCGGACTCTCCTACAATGAGCAGTTCTTC. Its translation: CASSLVGGLSYNEQFF. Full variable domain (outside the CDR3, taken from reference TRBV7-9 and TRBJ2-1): DTGVSQNPRHKITKRGQNVTFRCDPISEHNRLYWYRQTLGQGPEFLTYFQNEAQLEKSRLLSDRFSAERPKGSFSTLEIQRTEQGDSAMYLCASSLVGGLSYNEQFFGPGTRLTVL.

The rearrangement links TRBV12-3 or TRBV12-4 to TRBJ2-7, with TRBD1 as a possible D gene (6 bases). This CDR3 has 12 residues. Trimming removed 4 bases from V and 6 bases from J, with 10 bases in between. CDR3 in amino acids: CASSSQGSEQYF. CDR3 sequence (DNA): TGTGCCAGCAGTTCACAGGGCTCCGAGCAGTACTTC.

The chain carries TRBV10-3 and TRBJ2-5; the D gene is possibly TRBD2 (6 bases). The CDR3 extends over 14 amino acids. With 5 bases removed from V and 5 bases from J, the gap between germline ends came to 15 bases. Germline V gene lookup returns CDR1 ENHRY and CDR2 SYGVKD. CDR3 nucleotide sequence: TGTGCCATCAGTTCGGAGGGGAGAGGTGAGACCCAGTACTTC. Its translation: CAISSEGRGETQYF.

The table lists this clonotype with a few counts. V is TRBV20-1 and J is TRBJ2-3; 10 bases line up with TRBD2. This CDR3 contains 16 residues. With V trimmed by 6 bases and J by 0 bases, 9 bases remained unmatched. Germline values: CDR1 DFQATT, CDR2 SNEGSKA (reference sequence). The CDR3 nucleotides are TGCAGTGCGGAGGACCTAGCGGGGGTTAGCACAGATACGCAGTATTTT. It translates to CSAEDLAGVSTDTQYF.

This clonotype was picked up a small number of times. In nucleotides, the CDR3 is TGCAGTGCTAGTAGACAGGAAGGGGATGAGCAGTTCTTC. Amino acid sequence: CSASRQEGDEQFF. The chain employs TRBV20-1 and TRBJ2-1; weak D call: TRBD1 (6 bases). V shed 3 bases and J shed 8 bases, with 14 bases lying between them. The CDR3 runs to 13 residues. Germline lookup yields CDR1 DFQATT and CDR2 SNEGSKA (reference sequence).

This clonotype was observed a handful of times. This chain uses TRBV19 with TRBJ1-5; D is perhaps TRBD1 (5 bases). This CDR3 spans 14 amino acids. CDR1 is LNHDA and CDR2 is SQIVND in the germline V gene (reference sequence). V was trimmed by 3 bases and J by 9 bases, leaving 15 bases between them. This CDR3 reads CASSMGTRAWPQHF. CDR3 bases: TGTGCCAGTAGTATGGGGACGCGGGCATGGCCCCAGCATTTT.

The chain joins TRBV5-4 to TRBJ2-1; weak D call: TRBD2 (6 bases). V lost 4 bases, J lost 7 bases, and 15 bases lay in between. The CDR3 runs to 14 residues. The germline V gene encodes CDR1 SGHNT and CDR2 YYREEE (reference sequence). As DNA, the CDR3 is TGTGCCAGCAGCCTCCGGGACTTCTGGAATGAGCAGTTCTTC. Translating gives CASSLRDFWNEQFF.